The source of this TCR beta chain is a study of blood T cell repertoires in COVID-19. In the study overall: Collection of acute and convalescent COVID-19 samples took place in the United States, Italy and Spain.

The CDR3 is 15 residues long. Germline lookup yields CDR1 SGHTA and CDR2 FQGTGA. The germline V and J ends were trimmed by 1 base and 3 bases, with 9 bases remaining between them. Sequencing was performed with immunoSEQ multiplex PCR; in TCRdb, only in-frame clones are kept and a portion is missing. In the table there are about 190,000 clones, about 84% of which are singletons. The clonotype was recovered from a woman aged 25 to 39 with acute or convalescent COVID-19. The rearrangement uses TRBV7-3 and TRBJ2-2; no definite D call. Sequenced: peripheral blood. The CDR3 protein is CASSLRGRYTGELFF. CDR3 in DNA: TGTGCCAGCAGCTTAAGAGGCAGATACACCGGGGAGCTGTTTTTT.